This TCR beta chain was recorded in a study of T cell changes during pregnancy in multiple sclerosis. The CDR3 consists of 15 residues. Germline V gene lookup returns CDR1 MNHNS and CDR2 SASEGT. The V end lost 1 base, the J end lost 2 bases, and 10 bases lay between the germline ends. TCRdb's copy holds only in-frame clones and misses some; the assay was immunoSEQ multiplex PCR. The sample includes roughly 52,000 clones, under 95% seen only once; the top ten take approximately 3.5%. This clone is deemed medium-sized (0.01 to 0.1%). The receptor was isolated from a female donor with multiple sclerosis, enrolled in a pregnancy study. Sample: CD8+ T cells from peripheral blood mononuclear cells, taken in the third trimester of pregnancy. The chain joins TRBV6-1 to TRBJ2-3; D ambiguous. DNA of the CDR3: TGTGCCAGCAGTGAAGGCGGCTCCCCCACAGATACGCAGTATTTT. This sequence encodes CASSEGGSPTDTQYF.